Following are 13 T cell receptor beta chains from one sample sequenced in a study of OX40 agonist ivuxolimab in advanced cancers. Assay used: immunoSEQ multiplex PCR; TCRdb lists only in-frame clones, some missing. The sample yields about 48,000 clones, about 81% seen once. This specimen consisted of CD4+ or CD8+ T cells sorted from blood, obtained in a trial of the OX40 agonist ivuxolimab. These receptor sequences come from an adult with an advanced solid tumor such as melanoma, head and neck, liver or kidney cancer.

V and J are TRBV19 and TRBJ1-2, with TRBD1 as a possible D gene (5 bases). Germline-derived CDR1 and CDR2 are LNHDA and SQIVND (reference sequence). There are 15 residues in the CDR3. With 2 bases removed from V and 1 base from J, the gap between germline ends came to 11 bases. The CDR3: CASSIKTDINYGYTF. The CDR3 region has the DNA TGTGCCAGTAGTATAAAAACGGACATTAACTATGGCTACACCTTC.

The chain combines TRBV7-2 with TRBJ2-6, with 11 bases identical to TRBD2. This CDR3 contains 17 residues. J gave up 0 bases and V 5 bases, and 3 bases lay outside the gene matches. Germline CDR1 is SGHTA and CDR2 is FQGNSA. This chain's CDR3 is CASSASGRLSGANVLTF. CDR3 nucleotide sequence: TGTGCCAGCAGCGCTAGCGGGAGGCTCTCTGGGGCCAACGTCCTGACTTTC.

The V and J genes are TRBV6-5 and TRBJ2-5; 9 bases match TRBD2. Germline V gene data show CDR1 as MNHEY and CDR2 as SVGAGI. The CDR3 covers 13 residues. With 5 bases clipped from V and 4 bases from J, the junction kept 2 bases outside the gene matches. DNA of the CDR3: TGTGCCAGCAGTCGGACTAGCGCAGAGACCCAGTACTTC. This sequence encodes CASSRTSAETQYF.

V gene TRBV6-1 combines with J gene TRBJ1-1; 11 nucleotides line up with TRBD1. V was pared by 6 bases and J by 2 bases, with 5 bases of the junction left unmatched. Per the germline V gene, CDR1 is MNHNS and CDR2 is SASEGT. The CDR3 is made up of 15 amino acids. The CDR3 loop is CASRGQGGFNTEAFF. The CDR3 region has the DNA TGTGCCAGCAGGGGACAGGGGGGTTTTAACACTGAAGCTTTCTTT.

V gene TRBV5-4 combines with J gene TRBJ1-4, with D perhaps TRBD1 (6 bases). The CDR3 length is 15 residues. V dropped 1 base and J dropped 7 bases, with 14 bases sitting between them. Germline lookup yields CDR1 SGHNT and CDR2 YYREEE (reference sequence). CDR3: CASSLIEGESEKLFF. CDR3 DNA sequence: TGTGCCAGCAGCTTGATTGAGGGGGAGAGTGAAAAACTGTTTTTT.

This sequence joins TRBV4-2 and TRBJ2-6; no firm D call. V dropped 6 bases and J dropped 0 bases, with 9 bases sitting between them. In germline, CDR1 is LGHNA, CDR2 YNFKEQ. The CDR3 is 15 residues long. DNA for the CDR3: TGTGCCAGCAGGACGGCTCTCTCTGGGGCCAACGTCCTGACTTTC. Protein: CASRTALSGANVLTF.

The chain uses TRBV18 and TRBJ2-2; 8 bases align to TRBD1. The germline CDR1 and CDR2 sequences are KGHSH and LQKENI. This CDR3 contains 21 residues. The trim removed 6 bases at V and 5 bases at J, leaving 26 bases unmatched. Here the CDR3 DNA reads TGTGCCAGCTCCCAACCTAAACTCGCGAGGACAGGGTCTCTGGGAACCGGGGAGCTGTTTTTT. Amino acid sequence: CASSQPKLARTGSLGTGELFF.

The J gene is TRBJ1-1, the V gene TRBV29-1; tentatively, D is TRBD1 (5 bases). The CDR3 runs 12 residues. V dropped 8 bases and J dropped 3 bases, with 13 bases sitting between them. In germline, CDR1 is SQVTM, CDR2 ANQGSEA. The CDR3 loop is CSLSRGYTEAFF. The CDR3 DNA sequence: TGCAGCCTTAGCCGGGGCTACACTGAAGCTTTCTTT.

The chain recombines TRBV7-2 with TRBJ2-7; D call uncertain. This CDR3 region has 15 residues. Germline loops: CDR1 SGHTA, CDR2 FQGNSA. Deletions cut 5 bases from V and 2 bases from J, with 16 bases between. The CDR3 loop is CASSPTAAWAYEQYF. The DNA of the CDR3 is TGTGCCAGCAGCCCAACAGCAGCCTGGGCCTACGAGCAGTACTTC.

The chain carries TRBV2 and TRBJ2-1; 10 nucleotides match TRBD2. V shed 3 bases and J 4 bases; nucleotides not matched to a gene: 6. CDR1 is SNHLY and CDR2 is FYNNEI in the germline V gene. The CDR3 is made up of 16 amino acids. The CDR3 protein is CASSEGRTSGYNEQFF. In DNA, the CDR3 is TGTGCCAGCAGTGAGGGGCGGACTAGCGGATACAATGAGCAGTTCTTC.

CDR3 DNA: TGTGCCAGCAGCTTTTGGGCTAGCGGGAGGTGGGGTGAGCAGTTCTTC. Translating it yields CASSFWASGRWGEQFF. J is TRBJ2-1 and V is TRBV5-6, with 11 bases identical to TRBD2. The J segment lost 9 bases and the V segment lost 2 bases, leaving 10 bases of the junction unmatched. Germline loops: CDR1 SGHDT, CDR2 YYEEEE. The CDR3 length is 16 residues.

The CDR3 spells CASRAFGAIYGYTF. CDR3 DNA sequence: TGTGCCAGCAGGGCATTCGGAGCTATTTATGGCTACACCTTC. V is TRBV2 and J is TRBJ1-2; D uncertain. The length of the CDR3 is 14 residues. V dropped 6 bases and J dropped 5 bases, with 16 bases sitting between them. Germline lookup yields CDR1 SNHLY and CDR2 FYNNEI.

The gene calls are TRBV12-5 and TRBJ1-3; D is unclear. The CDR3 runs to 11 residues. Looked up from germline, CDR1 is LGHNT and CDR2 is FRNRAP. V lost 3 bases, J lost 7 bases, and 4 bases lay in between. The DNA of the CDR3 is TGTGCTAGTGGTTTATTGAACACCATATATTTT. This encodes CASGLLNTIYF.